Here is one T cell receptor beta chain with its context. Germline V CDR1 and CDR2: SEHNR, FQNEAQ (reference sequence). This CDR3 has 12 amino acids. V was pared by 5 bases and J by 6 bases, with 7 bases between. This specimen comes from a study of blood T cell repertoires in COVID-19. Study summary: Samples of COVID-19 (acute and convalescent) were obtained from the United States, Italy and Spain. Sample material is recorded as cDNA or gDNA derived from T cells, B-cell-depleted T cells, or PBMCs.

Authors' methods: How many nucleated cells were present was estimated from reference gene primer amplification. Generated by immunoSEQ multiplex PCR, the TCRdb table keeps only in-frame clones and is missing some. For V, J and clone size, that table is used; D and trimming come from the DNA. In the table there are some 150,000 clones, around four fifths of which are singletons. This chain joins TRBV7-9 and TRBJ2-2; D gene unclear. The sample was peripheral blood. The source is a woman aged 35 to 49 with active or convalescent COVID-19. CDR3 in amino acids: CASSPNSGELFF. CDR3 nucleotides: TGTGCCAGCAGCCCAAATTCCGGGGAGCTGTTTTTT.